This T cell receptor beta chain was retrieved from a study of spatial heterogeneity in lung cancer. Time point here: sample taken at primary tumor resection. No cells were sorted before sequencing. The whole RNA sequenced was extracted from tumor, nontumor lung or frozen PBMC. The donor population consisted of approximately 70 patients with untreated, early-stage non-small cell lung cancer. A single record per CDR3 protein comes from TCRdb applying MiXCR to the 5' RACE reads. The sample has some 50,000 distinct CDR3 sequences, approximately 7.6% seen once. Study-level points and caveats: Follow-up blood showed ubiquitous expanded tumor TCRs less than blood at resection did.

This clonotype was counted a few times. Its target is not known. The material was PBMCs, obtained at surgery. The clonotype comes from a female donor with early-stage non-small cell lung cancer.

The CDR3 is CSARDLAWGSYEQYF. The CDR3 bases are TGCAGTGCTAGAGATTTAGCGTGGGGCTCCTACGAGCAGTACTTC. This chain uses TRBV20-1 with TRBJ2-7; TRBD2 might be the D (5 bases). In germline, CDR1 is DFQATT, CDR2 SNEGSKA (reference sequence). Trimming shortened V by 0 bases and J by 0 bases, and 12 bases separated the two germline ends. The CDR3 length is 15 residues.